The sequence of this T cell receptor beta chain was determined in a study of CD8 T cells in Susac syndrome. RNA in amounts of roughly 0.5 to 1 ug was reverse transcribed with random hexamers. The TCR beta CDR3 was amplified by immunoSEQ multiplex PCR across 54 Vbeta, 13 Jbeta. TCRdb used MiXCR to reprocess the immunoSEQ multiplex PCR reads, holding one entry per CDR3 protein. This repertoire shows 110,000 or so distinct CDR3 sequences, about 95% found once; its top ten account for roughly 0.096%. It was negative isolation that provided the CD8+ and CD4+ T cells, whereas TEMRA cells were enriched by FACS. Trimming removed 5 bases from V and 8 bases from J, with 12 bases in between. Per germline, CDR1 SGHTA and CDR2 FQGNSA. This CDR3 is 12 amino acids long.

The receptor was derived from a human donor in good health. The chain combines TRBV7-2 with TRBJ1-2; possible D gene TRBD1, 6 bases. The sample comprised CD4+ T cells from PBMCs. The CDR3 is CASSGRGFGYTF. CDR3 DNA sequence: TGTGCCAGCAGCGGCAGGGGATTCGGCTACACCTTC.